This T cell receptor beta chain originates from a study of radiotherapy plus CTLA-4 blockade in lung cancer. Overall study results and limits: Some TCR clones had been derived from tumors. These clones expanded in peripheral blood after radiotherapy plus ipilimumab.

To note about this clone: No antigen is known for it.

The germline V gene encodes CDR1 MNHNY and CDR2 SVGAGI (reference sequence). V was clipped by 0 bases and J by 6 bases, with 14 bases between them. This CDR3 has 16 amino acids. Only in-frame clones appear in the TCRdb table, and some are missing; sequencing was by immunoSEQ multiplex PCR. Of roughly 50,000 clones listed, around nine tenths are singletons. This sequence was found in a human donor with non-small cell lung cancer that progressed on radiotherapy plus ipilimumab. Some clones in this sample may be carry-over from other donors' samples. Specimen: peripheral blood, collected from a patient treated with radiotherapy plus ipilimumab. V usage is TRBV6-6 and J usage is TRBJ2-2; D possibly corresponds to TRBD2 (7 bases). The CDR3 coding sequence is TGTGCCAGCAGTTACTCGGGAGGGGGGCGGGCCGGGGAGCTGTTTTTT. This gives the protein CASSYSGGGRAGELFF.